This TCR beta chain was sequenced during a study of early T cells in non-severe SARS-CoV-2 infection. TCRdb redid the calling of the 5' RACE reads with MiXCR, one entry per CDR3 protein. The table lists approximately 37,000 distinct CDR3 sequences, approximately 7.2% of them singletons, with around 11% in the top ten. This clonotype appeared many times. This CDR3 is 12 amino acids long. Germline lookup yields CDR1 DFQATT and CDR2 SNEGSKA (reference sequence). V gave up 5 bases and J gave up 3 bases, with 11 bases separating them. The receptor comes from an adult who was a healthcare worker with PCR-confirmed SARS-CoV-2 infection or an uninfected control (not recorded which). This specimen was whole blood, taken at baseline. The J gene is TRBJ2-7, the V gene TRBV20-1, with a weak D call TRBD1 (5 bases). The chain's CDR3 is CSAYVQGYEQYF. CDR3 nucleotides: TGCAGTGCTTATGTCCAGGGCTACGAGCAGTACTTC.